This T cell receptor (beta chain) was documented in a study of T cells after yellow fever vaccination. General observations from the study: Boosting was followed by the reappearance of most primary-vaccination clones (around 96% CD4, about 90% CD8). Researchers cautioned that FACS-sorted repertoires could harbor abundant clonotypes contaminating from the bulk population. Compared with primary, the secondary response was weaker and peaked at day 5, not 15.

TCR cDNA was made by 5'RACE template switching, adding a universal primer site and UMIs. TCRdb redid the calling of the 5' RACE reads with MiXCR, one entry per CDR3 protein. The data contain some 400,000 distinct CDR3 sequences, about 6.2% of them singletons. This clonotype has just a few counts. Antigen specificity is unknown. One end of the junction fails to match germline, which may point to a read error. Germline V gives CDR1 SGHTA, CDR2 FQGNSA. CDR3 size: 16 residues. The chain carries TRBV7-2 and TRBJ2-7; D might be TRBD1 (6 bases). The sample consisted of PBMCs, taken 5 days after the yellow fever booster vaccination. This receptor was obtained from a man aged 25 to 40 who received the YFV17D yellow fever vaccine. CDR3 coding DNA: TGTGCCAGCAGTACCCAGACAGGCCTAATCTCCAACGAGCAGTACTTC. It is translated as CASSTQTGLISNEQYF.